A selection of T cell receptor beta chains follows, all from one sample in a study of blood T cell repertoires in COVID-19. Sequencing used immunoSEQ multiplex PCR; TCRdb keeps in-frame clones, though not all of them. Altogether about 300,000 clones are present, 75% to 90% being singletons, with the ten largest covering around 4.8%. The source material was PBMCs or T cells enriched from blood (not recorded which). The receptors stem from a man in his fifties or sixties who had recovered from COVID-19. Both conserved end residues are part of each CDR3. The order of the fields is J gene, V gene, clone size, D gene, CDR3 protein, CDR3 DNA. D genes are given only for firm matches. Expanded clones get a size class; other rows say once, few or many, or leave the size out.

TRBJ2-7 | TRBV11-3 | . | . | CASSSSSREQYF | TGTGCCAGCAGTTCATCCTCGCGTGAGCAGTACTTC
TRBJ1-5 | TRBV19 | . | . | CASSIRIRGSNQPQHF | TGTGCCAGTAGTATTAGGATTCGGGGAAGCAATCAGCCCCAGCATTTT
TRBJ1-6 | TRBV28 | . | . | CASHRGANSPLHF | TGTGCCAGCCACCGGGGGGCGAATTCACCCCTCCACTTT
TRBJ2-5 | TRBV7-9 | . | TRBD1 | CASRQADRASETQYF | TGTGCCAGCAGGCAAGCAGACAGGGCGAGCGAGACCCAGTACTTC
TRBJ1-5 | TRBV18 | . | TRBD1 | CASSPDRGLVGFQPQHF | TGTGCCAGCTCACCTGACAGGGGGCTGGTAGGTTTTCAGCCCCAGCATTTT
TRBJ2-2 | TRBV7-2 | . | TRBD1 | CASSSPGQGWTGELFF | TGTGCCAGCAGCTCCCCGGGACAGGGTTGGACCGGGGAGCTGTTTTTT
TRBJ1-1 | TRBV7-3 | . | . | CASSLQAGRLNTEAFF | TGTGCCAGCAGCTTACAGGCAGGGCGGCTGAACACTGAAGCTTTCTTT
TRBJ1-5 | TRBV19 | . | TRBD1 | CASTDSPGQGNQPQHF | TGTGCCAGTACCGATTCCCCGGGACAGGGGAATCAGCCCCAGCATTTT
TRBJ1-3 | TRBV19 | . | . | CASTAGADTIYF | TGTGCCAGTACGGCGGGGGCGGACACCATATATTTT
TRBJ2-3 | TRBV5-4 | . | . | CASSSKGGSSTDTQYF | TGTGCCAGCAGCTCTAAGGGGGGGTCTAGCACAGATACGCAGTATTTT
TRBJ2-7 | TRBV7-2 | . | . | CASSVRPTLYEQYF | TGTGCCAGCAGCGTGCGTCCAACCCTCTACGAGCAGTACTTC
TRBJ2-4 | TRBV3-1/TRBV3-2 | . | . | CASSQSGQGPRDIQYF | TGTGCCAGCAGCCAAAGCGGCCAAGGTCCAAGGGACATTCAGTACTTC
TRBJ2-3 | TRBV5-1 | . | TRBD2 | CASSLARLAASTDTQYF | TGCGCCAGCAGCTTGGCCAGACTAGCGGCTAGCACAGATACGCAGTATTTT
TRBJ2-3 | TRBV5-1 | . | TRBD2 | CASSALGTSGRYSQYF | TGCGCCAGCAGCGCCCTCGGGACTAGCGGGCGGTATTCGCAGTATTTT
TRBJ2-1 | TRBV11-3 | . | . | CASSLEAVSSPFF | TGTGCCAGCAGCTTAGAAGCGGTCTCTTCTCCATTCTTC
TRBJ1-1 | TRBV7-6 | once | . | CASSLEPRNTEAFF | TGTGCCAGCAGCTTAGAGCCACGGAACACTGAAGCTTTCTTT
TRBJ2-5 | TRBV10-2 | . | . | CASRGAGSKEIQYF | TGCGCCAGCAGGGGGGCAGGGTCGAAAGAGATCCAGTACTTC
TRBJ2-7 | TRBV18 | . | TRBD1 | CASSTGTGVTYEQYF | TGTGCCAGCTCAACCGGGACAGGGGTTACCTACGAGCAGTACTTC
TRBJ1-1 | TRBV11-2 | . | . | CASSLSRTVTEAFF | TGTGCCAGCAGCTTGTCAAGGACAGTCACTGAAGCTTTCTTT
TRBJ2-3 | TRBV5-4 | . | TRBD1 | CASSRGQVSTDTQYF | TGTGCCAGCAGCAGGGGACAGGTTAGCACAGATACGCAGTATTTT
TRBJ1-1 | TRBV3-1/TRBV3-2 | . | TRBD1 | CASSPTGVGAEAFF | TGTGCCAGCAGCCCGACAGGGGTGGGGGCTGAAGCTTTCTTT
TRBJ2-2 | TRBV21-1 | . | . | CASIGQGGTGELFF | TGTGCCAGCATTGGACAGGGTGGAACCGGGGAGCTGTTTTTT
TRBJ2-5 | TRBV9 | . | . | CASSVGAPSTTQYF | TGTGCCAGCAGCGTAGGGGCGCCTTCAACGACCCAGTACTTC